The table lists the clone carrying this TCR beta chain with a count of one. One end of the junction is discordant with germline, which a read error may explain. The data derive from a study of T cell responses to AZD1222 COVID-19 vaccine. The germline V gene encodes CDR1 SEHNR and CDR2 FQNEAQ (reference sequence). The CDR3 has 15 amino acids. The protocol was immunoSEQ multiplex PCR, while the TCRdb copy is restricted to in-frame clones and leaves out a portion. In the table there are around 84,000 clones, roughly 85% of which are singletons. The rearrangement links TRBV7-9 to TRBJ1-4; a weak D match, TRBD1 (6 bases). The sample in question was peripheral blood, obtained on day 0 of AZD1222 vaccination. The TCR comes from an adult in good health. The CDR3 here is CASSLGGGANEKLFF. The CDR3 DNA reads as TGTGCCAGCAGCTTAGGAGGGGGGGCTAACGAAAAACTGTTTTTT.